These 10 T cell receptor beta chains came from one sample sequenced in a study of lymphopenia after photon versus proton radiotherapy. Measured with immunoSEQ multiplex PCR; TCRdb has only the in-frame clones, and not every one. The data show some 29,000 clones, about nine tenths seen once. The specimen comprised peripheral blood, sampled from a patient treated with proton-based radiotherapy. The origin of the receptors is a woman in her sixties with cholangiocarcinoma. Some clones in this sample may be carry-over from other donors' samples.

The chain links TRBV11-3 to TRBJ1-1; TRBD1 is a possible D gene (6 bases). Germline values: CDR1 SGHNT, CDR2 YENEEA. This CDR3 is built from 13 residues. Trimming removed 5 bases at V and 6 bases at J, with 13 bases between. The CDR3 coding sequence is TGTGCCAGCAGCCCCAGGGACACCTCTGAAGCTTTCTTT. The encoded protein is CASSPRDTSEAFF.

This clone has only a few counts. V and J are TRBV11-2 and TRBJ2-1; possible D gene TRBD2, 5 bases. Germline loops: CDR1 SGHAT, CDR2 FQNNGV. CDR3 length equals 14 residues. The V end was cut by 2 bases, the J end by 5 bases, with 10 bases between. CDR3 amino acids: CASSLTSQHNEQFF. DNA for the CDR3: TGTGCCAGCAGCTTAACTAGTCAACACAATGAGCAGTTCTTC. The whole variable domain, remainder taken from reference TRBV11-2 and TRBJ2-1, is EAGVAQSPRYKIIEKRQSVAFWCNPISGHATLYWYQQILGQGPKLLIQFQNNGVVDDSQLPKDRFSAERLKGVDSTLKIQPAKLEDSAVYLCASSLTSQHNEQFFGPGTRLTVL.

The chain uses TRBV6-1 and TRBJ2-5; D could derive from TRBD1 or TRBD2 (5 bases each). This CDR3 comprises 15 residues. Looked up from germline, CDR1 is MNHNS and CDR2 is SASEGT. Trimming took off 5 bases at V and 0 bases at J, with 13 bases between the two ends. CDR3 coding DNA: TGTGCCAGCAGTCCCGTGGGGGTGTACCAAGAGACCCAGTACTTC. Amino acids: CASSPVGVYQETQYF.

Relative to its sample, this clone is medium-sized. The chain joins TRBV6-5 to TRBJ2-1; no clear D gene. Germline V CDR1 and CDR2: MNHEY, SVGAGI. There are 14 residues in the CDR3. V dropped 7 bases and J dropped 10 bases, with 20 bases sitting between them. The CDR3 bases are TGTGCCAGCAAAGAACCCCCTCCAAAATTCGAGCAGTTCTTC. This encodes CASKEPPPKFEQFF.

The rearrangement links TRBV19 to TRBJ1-4; 8 nucleotides agree with TRBD1. CDR1 and CDR2 from the germline V gene are LNHDA and SQIVND (reference sequence). The CDR3 contains 19 residues. J was trimmed by 2 bases and V by 6 bases; bases with no gene match: 17. Here the CDR3 DNA reads TGTGCCAGTAGGGGGACAGGAAGGCCGCTGGATGGTACTAATGAAAAACTGTTTTTT. Amino acids: CASRGTGRPLDGTNEKLFF.

The chain employs TRBV30 and TRBJ1-2; D is perhaps TRBD1 (5 bases). The V gene lost 1 base and the J gene lost 8 bases, with 11 bases spanning the gap. Germline loops: CDR1 GTSNPN, CDR2 SVGIG (reference sequence). The CDR3 extends over 12 amino acids. The CDR3 region has the DNA TGTGCCTGGAGTGGGGGGGTAGGAGGCTACACCTTC. Its protein is CAWSGGVGGYTF.

The genes are TRBV10-3 and TRBJ2-2; D perhaps matches TRBD2 (5 bases). The CDR3 runs to 13 residues. CDR1 and CDR2 from the germline V gene are ENHRY and SYGVKD. Between the trimmed V and J ends, which lost 9 bases and 4 bases, there was a span of 12 bases. The CDR3 region is CAMSRAGTGELFF. CDR3 in DNA: TGTGCCATGTCGCGGGCGGGCACCGGGGAGCTGTTTTTT.

The V call is TRBV7-6, the J call TRBJ2-1; 7 nucleotides line up with TRBD1. V gave up 7 bases and J gave up 2 bases; unmatched junction bases: 8. Germline V gene lookup returns CDR1 SGHVS and CDR2 FNYEAQ. This CDR3 has 15 residues. The CDR3 sequence is CASTLSGGTYNEQFF. CDR3 sequence (DNA): TGTGCCAGCACCCTCTCAGGGGGAACCTACAATGAGCAGTTCTTC.

The chain has TRBV29-1 and TRBJ1-1; a possible D gene is TRBD1 (5 bases). V was cut by 2 bases and J by 1 base, with 8 bases left in between. There are 13 residues in the CDR3. The germline gives CDR1 SQVTM, CDR2 ANQGSEA. The CDR3 region is CSVERGANTEAFF. The CDR3 DNA sequence: TGCAGCGTTGAAAGGGGCGCGAACACTGAAGCTTTCTTT.

The CDR3, as DNA: TGTGCCAGCAGAGGGATGGGAGGTCTATTCTCCTATAATTCACCCCTCCACTTT. This translates into CASRGMGGLFSYNSPLHF. The chain employs TRBV7-2 and TRBJ1-6; D remains unclear. The CDR3 is 18 residues long. Germline CDR1 and CDR2: SGHTA and FQGNSA. Deletions cut 6 bases from V and 0 bases from J, with 18 bases between.